This T cell receptor beta chain was sequenced during a study of identical twins. Findings and caveats of the study: Excess sharing by twins proved weaker in beta out-of-frame sequences. Clonotypes of the beta chain that were abundant in cord blood carried fewer insertions (memory repertoires showed none).

This CDR3 has 13 amino acids. The V gene's germline CDR1 is ENHRY and CDR2 SYGVKD. V was pared by 2 bases and J by 7 bases, with 12 bases between. Template switching added a universal primer site, and cDNA bore unique molecular identifiers. TCRdb re-called the 5' RACE reads with MiXCR, one entry per CDR3 protein. In the table there are 460,000 or so distinct CDR3 sequences, 13% to 15% of which are singletons. On this clonotype: Its target is unknown.

These same records also appear under a second study, on yellow fever vaccine responses in identical twins.

This TCR was recovered from a woman under 30 in good health. The source material was CD4+ T cells sorted from blood. The chain couples TRBV10-3 to TRBJ2-7, with a tentative D call TRBD2 (6 bases). This CDR3 is CAISENGGREQYF. CDR3 DNA sequence: TGTGCCATCAGTGAGAACGGGGGTAGGGAGCAGTACTTC.